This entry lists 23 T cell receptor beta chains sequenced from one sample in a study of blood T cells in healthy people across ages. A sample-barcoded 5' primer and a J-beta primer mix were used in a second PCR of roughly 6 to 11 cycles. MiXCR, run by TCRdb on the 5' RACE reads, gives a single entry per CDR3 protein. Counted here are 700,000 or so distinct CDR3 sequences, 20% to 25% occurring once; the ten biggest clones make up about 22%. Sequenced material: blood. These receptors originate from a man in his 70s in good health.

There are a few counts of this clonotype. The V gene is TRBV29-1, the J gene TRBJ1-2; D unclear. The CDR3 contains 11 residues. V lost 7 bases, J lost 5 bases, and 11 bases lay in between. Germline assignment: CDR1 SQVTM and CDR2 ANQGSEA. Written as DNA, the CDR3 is TGCAGCGCTGATCGTGGATATGGCTACACCTTC. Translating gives CSADRGYGYTF. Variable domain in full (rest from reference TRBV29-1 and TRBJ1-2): SAVISQKPSRDICQRGTSLTIQCQVDSQVTMMFWYRQQPGQSLTLIATANQGSEATYESGFVIDKFPISRPNLTFSTLTVSNMSPEDSSIYLCSADRGYGYTFGSGTRLTVV.

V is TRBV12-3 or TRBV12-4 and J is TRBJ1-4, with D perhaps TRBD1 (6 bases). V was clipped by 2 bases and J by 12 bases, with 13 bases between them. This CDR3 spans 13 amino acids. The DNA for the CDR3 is TGTGCCAGCAGTTTAAGGACAGTAGGTGAACTGTTTTTT. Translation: CASSLRTVGELFF.

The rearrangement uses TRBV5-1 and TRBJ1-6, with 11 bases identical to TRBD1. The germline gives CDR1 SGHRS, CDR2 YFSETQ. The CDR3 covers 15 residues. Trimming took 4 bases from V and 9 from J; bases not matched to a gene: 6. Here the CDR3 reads CASSDSDRGLSPLHF. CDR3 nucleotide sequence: TGCGCCAGCAGCGACTCGGACAGGGGGCTTTCACCCCTCCACTTT.

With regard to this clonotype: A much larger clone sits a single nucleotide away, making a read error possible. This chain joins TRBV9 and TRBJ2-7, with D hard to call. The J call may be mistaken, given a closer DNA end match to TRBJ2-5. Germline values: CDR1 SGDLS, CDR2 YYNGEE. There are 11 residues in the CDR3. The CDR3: CASSASATQYF. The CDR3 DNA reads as TGTGCCAGCAGCGCAAGCGCGACCCAGTACTTC.

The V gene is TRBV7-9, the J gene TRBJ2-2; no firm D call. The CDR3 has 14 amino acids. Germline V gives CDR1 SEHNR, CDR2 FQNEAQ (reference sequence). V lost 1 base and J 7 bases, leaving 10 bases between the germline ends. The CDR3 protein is CASSLELVGGELFF. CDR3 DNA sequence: TGTGCCAGCAGCTTAGAGCTCGTTGGCGGGGAGCTGTTTTTT. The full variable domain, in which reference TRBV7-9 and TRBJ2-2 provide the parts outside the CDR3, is DTGVSQNPRHKITKRGQNVTFRCDPISEHNRLYWYRQTLGQGPEFLTYFQNEAQLEKSRLLSDRFSAERPKGSFSTLEIQRTEQGDSAMYLCASSLELVGGELFFGEGSRLTVL.

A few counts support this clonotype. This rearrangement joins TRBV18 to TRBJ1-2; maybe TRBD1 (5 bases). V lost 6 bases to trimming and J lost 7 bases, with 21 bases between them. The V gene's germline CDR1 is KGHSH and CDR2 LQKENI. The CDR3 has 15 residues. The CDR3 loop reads CASSSLDRGSGGYTF. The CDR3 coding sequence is TGTGCCAGCTCCTCCCTCGACAGAGGGTCTGGTGGCTACACCTTC.

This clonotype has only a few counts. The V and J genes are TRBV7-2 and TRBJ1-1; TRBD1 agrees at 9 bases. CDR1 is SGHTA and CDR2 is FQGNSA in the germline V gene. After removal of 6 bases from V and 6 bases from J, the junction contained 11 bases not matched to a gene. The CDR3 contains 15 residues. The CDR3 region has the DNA TGTGCCAGCAGGACTACTCCGGGACAGGGATCTGAAGCTTTCTTT. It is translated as CASRTTPGQGSEAFF.

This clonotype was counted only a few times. CDR3 protein: CASSAAGGEYNEQFF. CDR3 bases: TGTGCCAGCAGTGCTGCAGGGGGCGAATACAATGAGCAGTTCTTC. V and J are TRBV6-5 and TRBJ2-1; TRBD1 agrees at 8 bases. Trimming took 5 bases from V and 4 from J; bases not matched to a gene: 7. This CDR3 contains 15 residues. The germline gives CDR1 MNHEY, CDR2 SVGAGI.

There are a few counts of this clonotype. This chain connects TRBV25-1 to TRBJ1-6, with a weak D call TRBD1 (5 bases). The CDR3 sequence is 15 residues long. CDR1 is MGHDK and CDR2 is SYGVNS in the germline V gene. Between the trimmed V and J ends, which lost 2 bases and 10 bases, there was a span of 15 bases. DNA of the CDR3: TGTGCCAGCAGTGAACGAGACGGGGCCAGCTCACCCCTCCACTTT. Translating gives CASSERDGASSPLHF.

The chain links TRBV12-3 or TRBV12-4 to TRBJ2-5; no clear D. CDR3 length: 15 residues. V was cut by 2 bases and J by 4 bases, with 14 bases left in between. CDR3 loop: CASSLSQLHGETQYF. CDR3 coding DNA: TGTGCCAGCAGTTTAAGTCAGCTACACGGAGAGACCCAGTACTTC.

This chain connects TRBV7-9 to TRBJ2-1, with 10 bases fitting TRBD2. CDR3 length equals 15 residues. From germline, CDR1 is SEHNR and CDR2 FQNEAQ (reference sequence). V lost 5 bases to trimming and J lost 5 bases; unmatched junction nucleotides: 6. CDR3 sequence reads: CASSNLAGVNNEQFF. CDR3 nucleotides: TGTGCCAGCAGCAACCTAGCGGGAGTAAACAATGAGCAGTTCTTC.

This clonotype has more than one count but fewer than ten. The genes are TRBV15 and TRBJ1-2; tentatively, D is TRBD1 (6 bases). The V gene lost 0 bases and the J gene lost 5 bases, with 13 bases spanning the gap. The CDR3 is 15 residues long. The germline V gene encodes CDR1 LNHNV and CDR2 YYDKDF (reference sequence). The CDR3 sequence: CATSRDRSRGYGYTF. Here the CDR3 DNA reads TGTGCCACCAGCAGAGATAGATCCAGGGGATATGGCTACACCTTC.

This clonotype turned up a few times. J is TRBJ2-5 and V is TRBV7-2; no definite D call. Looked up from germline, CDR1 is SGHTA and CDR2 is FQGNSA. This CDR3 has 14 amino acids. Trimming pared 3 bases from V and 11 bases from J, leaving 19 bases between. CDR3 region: CASSFEGRVHEQYF. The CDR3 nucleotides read TGTGCCAGCAGCTTCGAAGGACGGGTCCATGAGCAGTACTTC.

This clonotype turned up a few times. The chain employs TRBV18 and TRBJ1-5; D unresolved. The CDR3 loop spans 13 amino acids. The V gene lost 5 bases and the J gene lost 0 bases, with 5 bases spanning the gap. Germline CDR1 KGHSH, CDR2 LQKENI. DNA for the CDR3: TGTGCCAGCTCAAAGGATAGCAATCAGCCCCAGCATTTT. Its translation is CASSKDSNQPQHF.

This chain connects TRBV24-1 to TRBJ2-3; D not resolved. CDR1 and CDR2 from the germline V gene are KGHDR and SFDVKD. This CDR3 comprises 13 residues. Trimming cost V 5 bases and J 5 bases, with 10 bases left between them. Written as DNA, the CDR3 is TGTGCCACCAGTGCTAGAGTTGGAGATACGCAGTATTTT. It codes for CATSARVGDTQYF.

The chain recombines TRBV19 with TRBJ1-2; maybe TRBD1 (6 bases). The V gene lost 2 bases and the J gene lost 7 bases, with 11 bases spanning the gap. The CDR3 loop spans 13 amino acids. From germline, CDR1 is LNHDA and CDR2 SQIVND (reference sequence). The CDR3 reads CASSITGAGGYTF. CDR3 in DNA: TGTGCCAGTAGTATAACGGGGGCAGGTGGCTACACCTTC.

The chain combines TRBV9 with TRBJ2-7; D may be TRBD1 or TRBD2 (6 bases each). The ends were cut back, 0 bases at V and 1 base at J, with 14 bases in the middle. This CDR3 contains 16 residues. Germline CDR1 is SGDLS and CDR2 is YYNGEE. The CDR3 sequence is CASSVEGGRGSYEQYF. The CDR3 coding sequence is TGTGCCAGCAGCGTAGAAGGGGGGCGAGGATCCTACGAGCAGTACTTC.

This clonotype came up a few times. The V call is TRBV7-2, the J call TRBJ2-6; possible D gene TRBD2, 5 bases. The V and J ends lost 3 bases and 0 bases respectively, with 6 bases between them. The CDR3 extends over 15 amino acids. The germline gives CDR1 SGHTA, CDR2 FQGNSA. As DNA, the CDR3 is TGTGCCAGCAGCTTTGCGGGCTCTGGGGCCAACGTCCTGACTTTC. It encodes CASSFAGSGANVLTF.

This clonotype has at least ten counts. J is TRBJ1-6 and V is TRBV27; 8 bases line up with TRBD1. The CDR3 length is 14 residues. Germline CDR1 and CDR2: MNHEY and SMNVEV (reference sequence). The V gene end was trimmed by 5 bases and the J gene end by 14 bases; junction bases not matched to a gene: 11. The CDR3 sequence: CASSPWTGSMALHF. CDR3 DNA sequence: TGTGCCAGCAGTCCTTGGACAGGGAGTATGGCCCTCCACTTT.

In DNA, the CDR3 is TGTGCCACCAGTGACGGGTGGACTGAAGCTTTCTTT. Translated, it gives CATSDGWTEAFF. The chain combines TRBV24-1 with TRBJ1-1; D is undetermined. Germline V gene sequence: CDR1 KGHDR, CDR2 SFDVKD. The CDR3 extends over 12 amino acids. The V and J ends lost 4 bases and 5 bases respectively, with 7 bases between them.

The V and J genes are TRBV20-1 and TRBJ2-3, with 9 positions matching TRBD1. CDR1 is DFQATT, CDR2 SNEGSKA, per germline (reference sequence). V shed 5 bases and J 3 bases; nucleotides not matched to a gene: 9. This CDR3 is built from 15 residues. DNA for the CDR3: TGCAGTGCTGACCCCGGGACAGGGAGAACAGATACGCAGTATTTT. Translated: CSADPGTGRTDTQYF.

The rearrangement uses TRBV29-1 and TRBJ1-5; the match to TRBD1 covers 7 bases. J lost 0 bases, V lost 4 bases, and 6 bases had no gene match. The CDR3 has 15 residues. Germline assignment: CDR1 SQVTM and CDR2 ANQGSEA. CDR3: CSVGGTADSNQPQHF. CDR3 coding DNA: TGCAGCGTTGGAGGGACAGCGGATAGCAATCAGCCCCAGCATTTT.

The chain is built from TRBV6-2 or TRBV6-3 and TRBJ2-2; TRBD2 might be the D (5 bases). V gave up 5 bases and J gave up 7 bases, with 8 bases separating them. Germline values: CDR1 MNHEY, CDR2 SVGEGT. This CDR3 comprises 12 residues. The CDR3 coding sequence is TGTGCCAGCAGTACTAGAGTCGGGGAGCTGTTTTTT. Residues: CASSTRVGELFF.